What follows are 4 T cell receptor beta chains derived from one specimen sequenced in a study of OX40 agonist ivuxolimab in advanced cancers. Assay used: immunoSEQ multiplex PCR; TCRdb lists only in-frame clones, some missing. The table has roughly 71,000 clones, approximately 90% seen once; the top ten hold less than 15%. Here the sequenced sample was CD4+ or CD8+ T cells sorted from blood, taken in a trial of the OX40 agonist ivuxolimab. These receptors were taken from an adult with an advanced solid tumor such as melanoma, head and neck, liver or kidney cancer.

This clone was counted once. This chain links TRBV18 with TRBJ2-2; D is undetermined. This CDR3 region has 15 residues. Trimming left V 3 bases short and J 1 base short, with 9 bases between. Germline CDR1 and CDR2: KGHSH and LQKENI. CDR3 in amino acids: CASSPETENTGELFF. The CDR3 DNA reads TGTGCCAGCTCACCGGAAACAGAGAACACCGGGGAGCTGTTTTTT.

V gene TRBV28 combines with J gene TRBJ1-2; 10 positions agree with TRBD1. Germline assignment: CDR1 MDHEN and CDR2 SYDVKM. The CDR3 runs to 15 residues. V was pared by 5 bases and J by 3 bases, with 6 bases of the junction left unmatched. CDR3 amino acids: CASSTLTGGDYGYTF. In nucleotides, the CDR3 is TGTGCCAGCAGTACTCTGACAGGGGGCGACTATGGCTACACCTTC.

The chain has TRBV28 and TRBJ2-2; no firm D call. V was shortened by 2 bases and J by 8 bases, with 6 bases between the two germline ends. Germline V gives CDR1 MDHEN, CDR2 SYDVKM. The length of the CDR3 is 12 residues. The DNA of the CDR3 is TGTGCCAGCAGTTTAAGTGGGGGGGAGCTGTTTTTT. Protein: CASSLSGGELFF.

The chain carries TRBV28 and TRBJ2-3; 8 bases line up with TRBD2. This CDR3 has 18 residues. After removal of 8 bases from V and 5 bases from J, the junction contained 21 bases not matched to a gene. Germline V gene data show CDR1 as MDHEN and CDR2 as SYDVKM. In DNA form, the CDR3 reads TGTGCCAGCCATTACCGCCTGAAGGCGGGAGGAATAGGAGATACGCAGTATTTT. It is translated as CASHYRLKAGGIGDTQYF.